This section outlines one TCR beta chain sequence together with its context. Its antigen is not known. Germline is not matched at one junction end, which may reflect a read error. The data belong to a study of response to subunit inactivated influenza vaccine. TCRdb ran MiXCR on the RT-PCR reads and lists one entry per CDR3 protein. The sample yields about 780,000 distinct CDR3 sequences, approximately 17% seen once. The CDR3 contains 14 residues. Germline CDR1 DFQATT, CDR2 SNEGSKA (reference sequence). Notes on the study in general: Authors suggested each seasonal flu vaccination may recruit only limited numbers of new T cells.

The source of this sequence is a man between 45 and 60 years old who received an inactivated influenza vaccine. The specimen comprised PBMCs from blood, sampled about 5 days after vaccination. The chain uses TRBV20-1 and TRBJ2-1; 11 bases match TRBD1. The CDR3 DNA is TGCAGTGCTAGCTGGACAGGGGGCTACGATGAGCAGTTCTTC. Translated, it gives CSASWTGGYDEQFF.